Included here is one TCR beta chain sequence, with context. The antigen is unknown. The data belong to a study of blood T cells in healthy people across ages. Study-level results: Across samples, TCR beta diversity tracked strongly with naive T cell percentage. Donors of long life had a larger count of naive CD4+ cells and greater diversity than aged donors.

A minimum of 6.5 million PBMCs was isolated per sample. Using a J-beta primer mix together with a sample-barcoded 5' primer, a second PCR was run for about 6 to 12 cycles. TCRdb reprocessed the 5' RACE reads with MiXCR, giving one entry per CDR3 protein. The sample consists of about 1 million distinct CDR3 sequences, around 25% of them appearing once. These data were likewise used in another study, on T cells of mothers and their children. That work states: According to the study, all extracted RNA entered cDNA synthesis at approximately 1.5 ug per 15 ul.

Sequences were obtained from blood. The receptor's source is a girl aged 2-10 years in good health.

CDR3 region: CASGLGTQYF. CDR3 nucleotides: TGTGCCAGCGGGCTGGGGACCCAGTACTTC. The chain has TRBV7-6 and TRBJ2-5; no firm D call. The CDR3 covers 10 residues. The germline V gene encodes CDR1 SGHVS and CDR2 FNYEAQ. Trimming removed 8 bases from V and 7 bases from J, with 8 bases in between.